The present T cell receptor (beta chain) was sequenced within a study of shared clonotypes between healthy human individuals. The study's findings and limits: Incomplete sequencing of sorted subsets was indicated by rarefaction despite large depth.

Every contributor of samples was a Caucasian grown-up residing in Nashville, Tennessee. From CD4+ cells came CD45RA+ naive and CD45RA-negative memory subsets. Sorted-subset replicate PCRs used around 0.2 ug DNA, around 27,000 T cell genomes. The assay was immunoSEQ multiplex PCR, and TCRdb's table has in-frame clones only and misses some. The table has some 1,100,000 clones, roughly 74% seen once. The CDR3 is 14 amino acids. Trimming left V 5 bases short and J 6 bases short, with 16 bases between. CDR1 is SGHTA and CDR2 is FQGNSA in the germline V gene. Concerning this clone itself: The antigen remains undetermined.

The gene calls are TRBV7-2 and TRBJ1-1; D call uncertain. The sample was memory CD4+ T cells from PBMCs. Subset: CD45RA-negative fraction. The sequence derives from a man between 18 and 35 years old in good health. Some clones in this sample may be carry-over from other donors' samples. The CDR3 is CASSPETWTPEAFF. For the CDR3, the DNA is TGTGCCAGCAGCCCAGAGACCTGGACCCCTGAAGCTTTCTTT.